This TCR beta chain was identified during a study of T cell clonotyping in hematopoietic cell transplantation. Here immunoSEQ multiplex PCR was the method, and the copy in TCRdb shows in-frame clones only, minus some. The sample has some 30,000 clones; 80% to 95% are singletons. This CDR3 contains 14 residues. Germline CDR1 is SEHNR and CDR2 is FQNEAQ (reference sequence). Losses at the gene ends were 5 bases for V and 5 bases for J; bases not matched to a gene: 5. V gene TRBV7-9 combines with J gene TRBJ1-1, with TRBD1 identical over 10 bases. Material: PBMCs, obtained 100 days after allogeneic stem cell transplant. This receptor was identified in a female patient aged 45-65 years who had an allogeneic stem cell transplant from a related donor, so the T cells may come from the graft donor. Some clones in this sample may be carry-over from other donors' samples. CDR3 protein: CASSKTGGRTEAFF. The CDR3 coding sequence is TGTGCCAGCAGCAAGACAGGGGGCCGAACTGAAGCTTTCTTT.